The 31 T cell receptor beta chains below come from one sample, sequenced in a study of cytomegalovirus exposure and HLA in healthy donors. 60 Vbeta and 13 Jbeta primers were used in PCR. TCRdb's copy holds only in-frame clones and misses some; the assay was immunoSEQ multiplex PCR. This sample contains approximately 76,000 clones. The sequenced sample was PBMCs. The receptors come from a young man in good health and CMV-seropositive.

V usage is TRBV21-1 and J usage is TRBJ2-3; the table assigns TRBD2, which was not confirmed against the DNA. TRBV21-1 is a pseudogene segment. The CDR3 extends over 14 amino acids. CDR3 loop: CASSKSRESDTQYF. In nucleotides, the CDR3 is TGTGCCAGCAGCAAATCGCGGGAGTCAGATACGCAGTATTTT.

The chain has TRBV27 and TRBJ2-1; 7 bases are a match to TRBD1. This CDR3 has 14 amino acids. Trimming at V came to 2 bases and at J to 5 bases, leaving 3 bases not matched to a gene. The germline V gene has CDR1 MNHEY and CDR2 SMNVEV (reference sequence). The CDR3: CASSLTGDHNEQFF. Here the CDR3 DNA reads TGTGCCAGCAGTTTAACAGGGGATCACAATGAGCAGTTCTTC.

The chain employs TRBV19 and TRBJ1-1, with D uncertain. The V gene lost 5 bases and the J gene lost 6 bases, with 16 bases spanning the gap. The CDR3 runs 14 residues. Germline CDR1 and CDR2: LNHDA and SQIVND (reference sequence). In DNA, the CDR3 is TGTGCCAGTAGTCAACACTCGGGAGCCGCTGAAGCTTTCTTT. Protein sequence: CASSQHSGAAEAFF.

The rearrangement links TRBV6-5 to TRBJ1-2, with D uncertain. Per the germline V gene, CDR1 is MNHEY and CDR2 is SVGAGI. The CDR3 has 13 amino acids. V was cut by 5 bases and J by 7 bases, with 14 bases left in between. The CDR3 spells CASSLQAGSGYTF. CDR3 nucleotide sequence: TGTGCCAGCAGTCTTCAGGCTGGGAGTGGCTACACCTTC.

V usage is TRBV29-1 and J usage is TRBJ1-2; maybe TRBD1 (5 bases). Trimming left V 6 bases short and J 1 base short, with 12 bases between. This CDR3 has 13 residues. Germline V gives CDR1 SQVTM, CDR2 ANQGSEA. In nucleotides, the CDR3 is TGCAGCGTCCGCACGCAGGGTAACTATGGCTACACCTTC. Encoded protein: CSVRTQGNYGYTF.

The rearrangement joins TRBV11-2 to TRBJ1-2; D is ambiguous. Germline V gene data show CDR1 as SGHAT and CDR2 as FQNNGV. Trimming took off 1 base at V and 0 bases at J, with 6 bases between the two ends. This CDR3 has 14 amino acids. The DNA for the CDR3 is TGTGCCAGCAGCTTAGGTGGCTCTAACTATGGCTACACCTTC. Its protein product is CASSLGGSNYGYTF.

J is TRBJ2-7 and V is TRBV27, with D perhaps TRBD1 (7 bases). The V gene lost 11 bases and the J gene lost 4 bases, with 15 bases spanning the gap. The CDR3 has 12 residues. CDR1 is MNHEY, CDR2 SMNVEV, per germline (reference sequence). CDR3 in DNA: TGTGCCGCGAAGGCAGGGGGGTACGAGCAGTACTTC. It codes for CAAKAGGYEQYF.

CDR3 sequence: CASSRQTGTSYEQYF. CDR3 nucleotide sequence: TGTGCCAGCAGCAGACAGACAGGGACCTCCTACGAGCAGTACTTC. The V call is TRBV5-4, the J call TRBJ2-7; the match to TRBD1 covers 7 bases. CDR1 SGHNT and CDR2 YYREEE come from the germline V gene (reference sequence). The CDR3 is 15 residues long. With V trimmed by 4 bases and J by 0 bases, 7 bases remained unmatched.

J is TRBJ1-6 and V is TRBV5-1, with D hard to call. V gave up 4 bases and J gave up 0 bases, with 11 bases separating them. Per germline, CDR1 SGHRS and CDR2 YFSETQ. This CDR3 comprises 16 residues. In DNA, the CDR3 is TGCGCCAGCAGCCCAGGCTTGAGCTCCTATAATTCACCCCTCCACTTT. It translates to CASSPGLSSYNSPLHF. The entire variable domain, with the rest obtained from reference TRBV5-1 and TRBJ1-6, is as follows: KAGVTQTPRYLIKTRGQQVTLSCSPISGHRSVSWYQQTPGQGLQFLFEYFSETQRNKGNFPGRFSGRQFSNSRSEMNVSTLELGDSALYLCASSPGLSSYNSPLHFGNGTRLTVT.

V is TRBV11-2 and J is TRBJ2-7; 16 bases are shared with TRBD2. The CDR3 is 16 amino acids. Germline loops: CDR1 SGHAT, CDR2 FQNNGV. J was trimmed by 6 bases and V by 4 bases; bases with no gene match: 6. This CDR3 is CASSSEGTSGRAEQYF. CDR3 coding DNA: TGTGCCAGCAGCTCGGAAGGGACTAGCGGGAGGGCCGAGCAGTACTTC.

The rearrangement links TRBV20-1 to TRBJ1-1; possible D gene TRBD1, 6 bases. Per germline, CDR1 DFQATT and CDR2 SNEGSKA (reference sequence). V shed 2 bases and J shed 7 bases, with 8 bases lying between them. The CDR3 has 11 amino acids. CDR3 sequence reads: CSARQGIEAFF. In nucleotides, the CDR3 is TGCAGTGCTAGACAGGGGATTGAAGCTTTCTTT.

The V call is TRBV2, the J call TRBJ2-1; the D gene is possibly TRBD2 (6 bases). CDR3 size: 14 residues. V was clipped by 6 bases and J by 6 bases, with 15 bases between them. Per germline, CDR1 SNHLY and CDR2 FYNNEI. The CDR3 DNA reads as TGTGCCAGCAGCGACTGGGACTTTCCCAATGAGCAGTTCTTC. The encoded protein is CASSDWDFPNEQFF.

The chain is built from TRBV7-9 and TRBJ2-1; 12 positions match TRBD2. The CDR3 extends over 17 amino acids. V was clipped by 1 base and J by 4 bases; unmatched bases: 5. Germline CDR1 is SEHNR and CDR2 is FQNEAQ (reference sequence). The CDR3 DNA is TGTGCCAGCAGCTTAGGAATGACTAGCGGGAGTTACAATGAGCAGTTCTTC. It is translated as CASSLGMTSGSYNEQFF. The whole variable domain, remainder taken from reference TRBV7-9 and TRBJ2-1, is DTGVSQNPRHKITKRGQNVTFRCDPISEHNRLYWYRQTLGQGPEFLTYFQNEAQLEKSRLLSDRFSAERPKGSFSTLEIQRTEQGDSAMYLCASSLGMTSGSYNEQFFGPGTRLTVL.

The chain is built from TRBV27 and TRBJ2-7, with a weak D call TRBD2 (6 bases). Trimming removed 10 bases from V and 5 bases from J, with 12 bases in between. Germline V gene lookup returns CDR1 MNHEY and CDR2 SMNVEV (reference sequence). CDR3 length: 11 amino acids. The CDR3 DNA sequence: TGTGCCACCGCGGGACCTGACGAGCAGTACTTC. Protein sequence: CATAGPDEQYF.

The chain uses TRBV2 and TRBJ2-2; TRBD2 agrees at 7 bases. The V and J ends lost 2 bases and 1 base, in that order; junction bases with no gene match: 4. CDR3 length: 16 amino acids. CDR1 and CDR2 (germline): SNHLY, FYNNEI. The DNA for the CDR3 is TGTGCCAGCAGTGAATGGGGGAGGGAGAACACCGGGGAGCTGTTTTTT. This translates into CASSEWGRENTGELFF.

The chain combines TRBV15 with TRBJ2-2, with 8 positions matching TRBD1. The CDR3 is made up of 16 amino acids. CDR1 and CDR2 from the germline V gene are LNHNV and YYDKDF (reference sequence). J was trimmed by 0 bases and V by 3 bases; bases with no gene match: 3. The CDR3 nucleotides read TGTGCCACCAGCAGGCGGACAGGGACGAACACCGGGGAGCTGTTTTTT. Its protein is CATSRRTGTNTGELFF.

The chain links TRBV15 to TRBJ2-4; TRBD1 matches 8 bases. Germline values: CDR1 LNHNV, CDR2 YYDKDF (reference sequence). The CDR3 has 16 amino acids. V was clipped by 1 base and J by 7 bases; unmatched bases: 9. CDR3 DNA sequence: TGTGCCACCAGCAGAGTGACAGGGGCCCCCTCGAACATTCAGTACTTC. It encodes CATSRVTGAPSNIQYF.

The V gene is TRBV29-1, the J gene TRBJ1-4; tentatively, D is TRBD1 (5 bases). V lost 3 bases and J lost 7, with 15 bases in between. CDR3 length: 14 amino acids. Germline V lookup: CDR1 SQVTM, CDR2 ANQGSEA. The CDR3, as DNA: TGCAGCGTTGACGTCCGGGGCGGGGGTGAAAAACTGTTTTTT. It specifies CSVDVRGGGEKLFF.

This sequence joins TRBV2 and TRBJ1-2; 9 bases match TRBD1. After removal of 2 bases from V and 5 bases from J, the junction contained 6 bases not matched to a gene. The CDR3 covers 15 residues. Germline lookup yields CDR1 SNHLY and CDR2 FYNNEI. CDR3 bases: TGTGCCAGCAGTGAATGGACAGGGGTGTCATATGGCTACACCTTC. Its protein product is CASSEWTGVSYGYTF.

This sequence joins TRBV4-1 and TRBJ2-5; 11 positions agree with TRBD2. Germline loops: CDR1 MGHRA, CDR2 YSYEKL. Trimming removed 4 bases from V and 5 bases from J; junction bases left unmatched: 6. The CDR3 is 15 residues long. The CDR3 bases are TGCGCCAGCAGCCTCCGGACTAGCGGGTGGGAGACCCAGTACTTC. As protein: CASSLRTSGWETQYF.

The rearrangement links TRBV19 to TRBJ1-5, with D possibly being TRBD1 (5 bases). Deletions cut 3 bases from V and 7 bases from J, with 16 bases between. The CDR3 has 15 amino acids. Germline V gives CDR1 LNHDA, CDR2 SQIVND (reference sequence). The CDR3 nucleotides read TGTGCCAGTAGTATTAGTCTCAGGGCCCTCCAGCCCCAGCATTTT. Amino acid sequence: CASSISLRALQPQHF.

J is TRBJ2-7 and V is TRBV5-5; 7 nucleotides align to TRBD1. V trimming: 4 bases; J trimming: 4 bases; junction bases outside the gene matches: 8. Looked up from germline, CDR1 is SGHKS and CDR2 is YYEKEE (reference sequence). The CDR3 spans 14 residues. CDR3 residues: CASSPDRDLYEQYF. The CDR3 DNA reads as TGTGCCAGCAGCCCCGACAGGGATTTGTACGAGCAGTACTTC.

The rearrangement uses TRBV5-1 and TRBJ2-1; no definite D call. Germline CDR1 and CDR2: SGHRS and YFSETQ. The germline V and J ends were trimmed by 0 bases and 8 bases, with 12 bases remaining between them. This CDR3 has 14 residues. The CDR3 sequence is CASSLVVEADEQFF. CDR3 bases: TGCGCCAGCAGCTTGGTGGTTGAGGCGGATGAGCAGTTCTTC.

V is TRBV19 and J is TRBJ1-1, with D possibly being TRBD1 (5 bases). CDR3 length: 15 residues. Trimming shortened V by 0 bases and J by 4 bases, and 12 bases separated the two germline ends. Germline V gene sequence: CDR1 LNHDA, CDR2 SQIVND (reference sequence). In nucleotides, the CDR3 is TGTGCCAGTAGTATAGACCAGGGCGGCGGCACTGAAGCTTTCTTT. This encodes CASSIDQGGGTEAFF. The full variable domain, with the rest looked up from reference TRBV19 and TRBJ1-1, is DGGITQSPKYLFRKEGQNVTLSCEQNLNHDAMYWYRQDPGQGLRLIYYSQIVNDFQKGDIAEGYSVSREKKESFPLTVTSAQKNPTAFYLCASSIDQGGGTEAFFGQGTRLTVV.

Notes on this clone: In the same sample, other DNA sequences code for this CDR3. This rearrangement joins TRBV19 to TRBJ2-7; 8 nucleotides agree with TRBD2. The germline V gene encodes CDR1 LNHDA and CDR2 SQIVND (reference sequence). The CDR3 sequence is 14 residues long. V shed 2 bases, J shed 2 bases, and the junction held 2 bases outside the gene matches. CDR3 bases: TGTGCCAGTAGTATACTAGCGGGCGCCTACGAGCAGTACTTC. Translated, it gives CASSILAGAYEQYF. The full variable domain, its missing parts supplied by reference TRBV19 and TRBJ2-7, is DGGITQSPKYLFRKEGQNVTLSCEQNLNHDAMYWYRQDPGQGLRLIYYSQIVNDFQKGDIAEGYSVSREKKESFPLTVTSAQKNPTAFYLCASSILAGAYEQYFGPGTRLTVT.

The chain has TRBV6-5 and TRBJ2-5, with D possibly TRBD1 on 6 matching bases. The CDR3 has 12 amino acids. Trimming stripped 6 bases from V and 1 base from J, with 6 bases between. Germline V gene sequence: CDR1 MNHEY, CDR2 SVGAGI. CDR3 nucleotides: TGTGCCAGCAGACAGGGCCAAGAGACCCAGTACTTC. Amino acids: CASRQGQETQYF.

V gene TRBV4-1 combines with J gene TRBJ1-2, with D perhaps TRBD1 (5 bases). The CDR3 is 12 residues long. Per germline, CDR1 MGHRA and CDR2 YSYEKL. Trimming pared 1 base from V and 5 bases from J, leaving 5 bases between. The CDR3 region has the DNA TGCGCCAGCAGCCAAGGACAGTATGGCTACACCTTC. This codes for CASSQGQYGYTF.

The chain is built from TRBV27 and TRBJ1-3; possible D gene TRBD1, 6 bases. With 4 bases removed from V and 0 bases from J, the gap between germline ends came to 16 bases. CDR1 and CDR2 from the germline V gene are MNHEY and SMNVEV (reference sequence). The CDR3 is made up of 17 amino acids. This CDR3 reads CASSSHSLTGSGNTIYF. Written as DNA, the CDR3 is TGTGCCAGCAGTTCACACAGCCTGACAGGCTCTGGAAACACCATATATTTT.

The rearrangement links TRBV2 to TRBJ2-7, with 9 bases matching TRBD1. Germline V gene data show CDR1 as SNHLY and CDR2 as FYNNEI. The CDR3 has 14 residues. V lost 6 bases, J lost 0 bases, and 3 bases stayed unmatched. The CDR3 sequence is CASRDRGSSYEQYF. In DNA, the CDR3 is TGTGCCAGCAGGGACAGGGGCAGCTCCTACGAGCAGTACTTC.

The chain links TRBV28 to TRBJ1-2; 10 bases align to TRBD1. The ends lost 8 bases at V and 3 bases at J; junction bases unmatched: 12. The CDR3 sequence is 16 residues long. The germline V gene has CDR1 MDHEN and CDR2 SYDVKM. Here the CDR3 DNA reads TGTGCCAGCCACGACAGGGGGCGCGGGAGGGACTATGGCTACACCTTC. Translated, it gives CASHDRGRGRDYGYTF.

The V gene is TRBV5-4, the J gene TRBJ2-2, with a weak D call TRBD2 (6 bases). Per germline, CDR1 SGHNT and CDR2 YYREEE (reference sequence). CDR3 length: 14 residues. The ends were cut back, 3 bases at V and 1 base at J, with 7 bases in the middle. CDR3 protein: CASSWRGNTGELFF. CDR3 sequence (DNA): TGTGCCAGCAGCTGGAGGGGGAACACCGGGGAGCTGTTTTTT. The full variable domain, completed using reference TRBV5-4 and TRBJ2-2, is ETGVTQSPTHLIKTRGQQVTLRCSSQSGHNTVSWYQQALGQGPQFIFQYYREEENGRGNFPPRFSGLQFPNYSSELNVNALELDDSALYLCASSWRGNTGELFFGEGSRLTVL.